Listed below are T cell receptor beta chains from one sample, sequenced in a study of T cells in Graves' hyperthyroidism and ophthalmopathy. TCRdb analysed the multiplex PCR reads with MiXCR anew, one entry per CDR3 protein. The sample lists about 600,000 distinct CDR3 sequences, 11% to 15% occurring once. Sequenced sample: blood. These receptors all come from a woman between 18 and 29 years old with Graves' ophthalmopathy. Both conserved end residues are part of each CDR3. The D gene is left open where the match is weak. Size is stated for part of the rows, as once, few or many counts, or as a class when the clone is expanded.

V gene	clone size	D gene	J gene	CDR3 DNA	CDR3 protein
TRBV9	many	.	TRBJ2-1	TGTGCCAGCAGCTCATCCGAAGGGCTATATGAGCAGTTCTTC	CASSSSEGLYEQFF
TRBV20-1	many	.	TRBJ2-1	TGCAGTGCCGACAACTACAATGAGCAGTTCTTC	CSADNYNEQFF
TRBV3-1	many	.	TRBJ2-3	TGTGCCAGCAGCCAAGAACCCACAGATACGCAGTATTTT	CASSQEPTDTQYF
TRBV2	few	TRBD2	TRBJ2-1	TGTGCCAGCAGGGGGACTAGCGCCTTATACAATGAGCAGTTCTTC	CASRGTSALYNEQFF
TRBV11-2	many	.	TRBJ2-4	TGTGCCAGCACCGACCTAGCCAAAAACATTCAGTACTTC	CASTDLAKNIQYF
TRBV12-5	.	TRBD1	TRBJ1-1	TGTGCTAGTGGTTTTGGACAGGGGAACACTGAAGCTTTCTTT	CASGFGQGNTEAFF
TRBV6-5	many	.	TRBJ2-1	TGTGCCAGCAGTTACTCGACCTCCGGCGGGAAGAATGAGCAGTTCTTC	CASSYSTSGGKNEQFF
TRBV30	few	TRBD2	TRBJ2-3	TGTGCCTGGAGTAAGCGGGAGAGGACAGATACGCAGTATTTT	CAWSKRERTDTQYF
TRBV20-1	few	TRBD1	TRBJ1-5	TGCAGTGCTAGCCCCCGATACCGGGACAGGGACCAGCATTTT	CSASPRYRDRDQHF
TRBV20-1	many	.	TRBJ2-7	TGCAGTGTCCCAACAGGGAGATCCTACGAGCAGTACTTC	CSVPTGRSYEQYF
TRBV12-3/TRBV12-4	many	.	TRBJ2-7	TGTGCCAGCAGTTTAGCGTTTTGGCGGGCAGACACCTACGAGCAGTACTTC	CASSLAFWRADTYEQYF
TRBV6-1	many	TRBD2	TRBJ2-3	TGTGCCAGCAGTCTAATCCCAGCGGGAGGGCCAGATACGCAGTATTTT	CASSLIPAGGPDTQYF